This TCR beta chain is from a study of shared clonotypes between healthy human individuals. Study outcomes and limitations: Non-shared clonotypes displayed generation probabilities falling below those of clonotypes present in all four donors.

This clone has just one count. What it binds is not known. The CDR3 has 16 amino acids. Germline CDR1 is SQVTM and CDR2 is ANQGSEA. Trimming stripped 1 base from V and 0 bases from J, with 12 bases between. Evenly divided among several immunoSEQ plates was the genomic DNA of each subset. The repertoire was sequenced with immunoSEQ multiplex PCR; TCRdb's copy has only in-frame clones and lacks some. The sample includes under 2,500,000 clones, more than 90% seen only once; the top ten take more than 0.1%. The genes are TRBV29-1 and TRBJ2-2; weak D call: TRBD1 (6 bases). The specimen was naive CD4+ T cells sorted from blood. Indicated subset: CD45RA+ positively selected. The TCR comes from a man between 18 and 29 years old in good health. The chain's CDR3 is CSVEVSDRPNTGELFF. CDR3 nucleotide sequence: TGCAGCGTTGAAGTTTCAGACAGGCCGAACACCGGGGAGCTGTTTTTT.